The entry that follows covers one TCR beta chain sequence. After removal of 6 bases from V and 3 bases from J, the junction contained 8 bases not matched to a gene. The V gene's germline CDR1 is SGHVS and CDR2 FQNEAQ. This CDR3 has 15 amino acids. The record originates from a study of blood T cell repertoires in COVID-19. TCRdb's table, derived via immunoSEQ multiplex PCR, lists solely in-frame clones and lacks some. The sample has 150,000 to 200,000 clones; roughly 77% are singletons. The source of this sequence is a woman aged 40 to 50 with COVID-19, enrolled during active disease. The V and J genes are TRBV7-8 and TRBJ2-1; 7 bases are shared with TRBD1. The sequenced sample consisted of peripheral blood. CDR3 bases: TGTGCCAGCAGTATTGACAGGGCCCTCTACAATGAGCAGTTCTTC. Translated: CASSIDRALYNEQFF. The whole variable domain, remainder taken from reference TRBV7-8 and TRBJ2-1, is GAGVSQSPRYKVAKRGQDVALRCDPISGHVSLFWYQQALGQGPEFLTYFQNEAQLDKSGLPSDRFFAERPEGSVSTLKIQRTQQEDSAVYLCASSIDRALYNEQFFGPGTRLTVL.